Following are 13 T cell receptor beta chains from one sample sequenced in a study of cytomegalovirus exposure and HLA in healthy donors. PCR primers comprised 60 Vbeta and 13 Jbeta primers. Here immunoSEQ multiplex PCR was the method, and the copy in TCRdb shows in-frame clones only, minus some. The sample lists tens of thousands of clones, almost 70% occurring once. Sequencing used PBMCs. These receptors were collected from a man aged 40-55 years in good health and CMV-seropositive.

This clone was detected only a few times. The rearrangement joins TRBV19 to TRBJ2-7, with 10 bases lining up with TRBD1. V shed 4 bases and J 3 bases; nucleotides not matched to a gene: 0. This CDR3 region has 13 residues. The germline CDR1 and CDR2 sequences are LNHDA and SQIVND (reference sequence). CDR3: CASSRDRGYEQYF. The CDR3 region has the DNA TGTGCCAGTAGTAGGGACAGGGGCTACGAGCAGTACTTC.

The rearrangement joins TRBV9 to TRBJ2-4; TRBD1 agrees at 12 bases. V shed 4 bases and J 2 bases; nucleotides not matched to a gene: 19. Germline V lookup: CDR1 SGDLS, CDR2 YYNGEE. The length of the CDR3 is 21 residues. CDR3 region: CASSPHGTGGMLGGSKNIQYF. The CDR3 nucleotides read TGTGCCAGCAGCCCCCACGGGACAGGGGGCATGTTGGGTGGTTCCAAAAACATTCAGTACTTC.

There are a few counts of this clone. The chain employs TRBV5-1 and TRBJ2-6; 10 nucleotides agree with TRBD2. With 2 bases clipped from V and 0 bases from J, the junction kept 11 bases outside the gene matches. This CDR3 contains 20 residues. Looked up from germline, CDR1 is SGHRS and CDR2 is YFSETQ. As DNA, the CDR3 is TGCGCCAGCAGCTTTACTATCACTAGCGGGACACGCTCTGGGGCCAACGTCCTGACTTTC. As protein: CASSFTITSGTRSGANVLTF.

The genes are TRBV21-1 and TRBJ1-5; the table calls TRBD1, which could not be checked here. TRBV21-1 is a pseudogene locus. The CDR3 runs 18 residues. In DNA, the CDR3 is TGTGCCAGCAGCCTCGGGACAGGGTGGAGGTGGGACAATCAGCCCCAGCATTTT. Its protein is CASSLGTGWRWDNQPQHF.

The chain combines TRBV6-1 with TRBJ1-5; the D is unclear. Germline values: CDR1 MNHNS, CDR2 SASEGT. V was shortened by 6 bases and J by 4 bases, with 10 bases between the two germline ends. The CDR3 is 13 amino acids. As DNA, the CDR3 is TGTGCCAGCAGCCCGGACTGGAATCAGCCCCAGCATTTT. Amino acid sequence: CASSPDWNQPQHF.

The chain employs TRBV14 and TRBJ2-1; D may be TRBD1 (6 bases). The CDR3 is 13 residues long. V gave up 8 bases and J gave up 0 bases, with 8 bases separating them. Germline values: CDR1 SGHDN, CDR2 FVKESK. CDR3 sequence (DNA): TGTGCCAGCGGGACACTCTCCTACAATGAGCAGTTCTTC. Protein sequence: CASGTLSYNEQFF.

This chain joins TRBV30 and TRBJ2-7; possible D gene TRBD1, 7 bases. Germline V gene lookup returns CDR1 GTSNPN and CDR2 SVGIG (reference sequence). The CDR3 runs to 16 residues. V shed 0 bases and J shed 0 bases, with 15 bases lying between them. CDR3 sequence reads: CAWSVGGTDYSYEQYF. CDR3 DNA sequence: TGTGCCTGGAGTGTAGGGGGGACAGATTACTCCTACGAGCAGTACTTC.

The rearrangement joins TRBV2 to TRBJ2-7; D gene ambiguous. V shed 4 bases and J shed 7 bases, with 14 bases lying between them. This CDR3 is 13 amino acids long. CDR1 and CDR2 from the germline V gene are SNHLY and FYNNEI. The CDR3 coding sequence is TGTGCCAGCAGTGTAGAGGCCGCCCGGGAGCAGTACTTC. It codes for CASSVEAAREQYF.

This clone has a handful of counts. The rearrangement joins TRBV19 to TRBJ2-4, with D possibly matching TRBD2 (5 bases). This CDR3 has 16 residues. V dropped 1 base and J dropped 3 bases, with 13 bases sitting between them. Germline-derived CDR1 and CDR2 are LNHDA and SQIVND (reference sequence). CDR3 sequence (DNA): TGTGCCAGTAGTATAGGAGGAGGAGGAGGCAAAAACATTCAGTACTTC. Protein sequence: CASSIGGGGGKNIQYF.

This clone was detected many times. The gene calls are TRBV5-8 and TRBJ2-1, with 8 bases aligning to TRBD2. The CDR3 totals 13 residues. Germline CDR1 SGHTS, CDR2 YDEGEE. The ends lost 2 bases at V and 6 bases at J; junction bases unmatched: 1. Written as DNA, the CDR3 is TGTGCCAGCAGCTTAGGGACTAGCAATGAGCAGTTCTTC. This encodes CASSLGTSNEQFF.

This clone has more than one count but fewer than ten. DNA for the CDR3: TGTGCCAGCGCCCGACAGGTATACCCGGAGACCCAGTACTTC. Encoded protein: CASARQVYPETQYF. The V gene is TRBV28, the J gene TRBJ2-5; a possible D gene is TRBD1 (6 bases). The germline gives CDR1 MDHEN, CDR2 SYDVKM. This CDR3 contains 14 residues. Trimming removed 8 bases from V and 5 bases from J, with 18 bases in between.

This chain uses TRBV4-2 with TRBJ1-2, with D unclear. Trimming pared 1 base from V and 7 bases from J, leaving 16 bases between. CDR1 and CDR2 (germline): LGHNA, YNFKEQ. The CDR3 totals 15 residues. The CDR3 DNA follows: TGTGCCAGCAGCCAAGTAGACCGGCCCACGGGTGGCTACACCTTC. It codes for CASSQVDRPTGGYTF.

The CDR3 region is CASSVGQIPSEQFF. CDR3 nucleotide sequence: TGTGCCAGCAGCGTGGGACAGATTCCCAGTGAGCAGTTCTTC. J is TRBJ2-1 and V is TRBV9; 7 nucleotides line up with TRBD1. The CDR3 runs to 14 residues. The V and J ends lost 2 bases and 9 bases, in that order; junction bases with no gene match: 8. CDR1 is SGDLS, CDR2 YYNGEE, per germline.